This is a list of T cell receptor beta chains from one sample in a study of T cell responses to AZD1222 COVID-19 vaccine. Generated by immunoSEQ multiplex PCR, the TCRdb table keeps only in-frame clones and is missing some. The sample contains 130,000 to 150,000 clones, 90% of which appear only once. The sample consisted of peripheral blood, taken on day 0 of AZD1222 vaccination. The receptors originated from an adult in good health. Both conserved end residues are part of each CDR3. Fields, in order: D gene, V gene, clone size, J gene, CDR3 protein, CDR3 DNA. The D gene is left open where the match is weak. Some rows have no size entry. The others give once, few or many, or a class for an expanded clone.

>-|TRBV18|-|TRBJ1-3
CASSTGKTGNTIYF
TGTGCCAGCTCAACCGGGAAAACAGGAAACACCATATATTTT
>TRBD2|TRBV5-6|few|TRBJ2-7
CASSLPGLASYEQYF
TGTGCCAGCAGCTTACCGGGACTAGCCTCCTACGAGCAGTACTTC
>-|TRBV27|few|TRBJ1-5
CASSSRPLGNQPQHF
TGTGCCAGCAGTTCGCGACCCTTAGGCAATCAGCCCCAGCATTTT
>-|TRBV24-1|once|TRBJ1-3
CATSDGPRSGNTIYF
TGTGCCACCAGTGACGGACCGCGTTCTGGAAACACCATATATTTT
>-|TRBV11-3|-|TRBJ2-2
CASSSPTGTGTGELFF
TGTGCCAGCAGCTCCCCGACGGGGACGGGGACCGGGGAGCTGTTTTTT
>TRBD2|TRBV27|-|TRBJ2-1
CASSWTRVLSYNEQFF
TGTGCCAGCAGTTGGACTAGGGTACTCTCCTACAATGAGCAGTTCTTC
>TRBD1|TRBV2|-|TRBJ2-7
CASSRDSIYEQYF
TGTGCCAGCAGCCGGGACAGTATTTACGAGCAGTACTTC
>-|TRBV21-1|-|TRBJ2-1
CASSIRPGLAGGGTYNEQFF
TGTGCCAGCAGCATCAGGCCGGGACTAGCGGGGGGTGGGACCTACAATGAGCAGTTCTTC
>-|TRBV6-5|-|TRBJ1-1
CASSQPGRNTEAFF
TGTGCCAGCAGTCAACCCGGCCGGAACACTGAAGCTTTCTTT
>TRBD1|TRBV5-6|-|TRBJ2-7
CASSYLGQDTYEQYF
TGTGCCAGCAGCTACTTGGGACAGGACACCTACGAGCAGTACTTC
>-|TRBV18|-|TRBJ1-5
CASSPRRTDNQPQHF
TGTGCCAGCTCACCACGCCGGACGGACAATCAGCCCCAGCATTTT
>-|TRBV6-5|-|TRBJ2-2
CASSRADRNTGELFF
TGTGCCAGCAGTAGAGCCGACAGAAACACCGGGGAGCTGTTTTTT
>-|TRBV27|-|TRBJ1-1
CASGPGKRNTEAFF
TGTGCCAGCGGTCCGGGAAAGAGGAACACTGAAGCTTTCTTT
>TRBD1|TRBV7-9|-|TRBJ2-3
CASSLRQGPDTQYF
TGTGCCAGCAGCCTGAGACAGGGGCCAGATACGCAGTATTTT
>TRBD2|TRBV29-1|-|TRBJ2-3
CSVSSGGANTQYF
TGCAGCGTTTCTAGCGGGGGGGCGAATACGCAGTATTTT
>TRBD2|TRBV5-4|-|TRBJ2-1
CASSLARTSGNNEQFF
TGTGCCAGCAGCTTGGCCCGGACTAGCGGGAACAATGAGCAGTTCTTC
>TRBD1|TRBV7-3|-|TRBJ2-7
CASSSPDRGSYEQYF
TGTGCCAGCAGCTCACCCGACAGGGGATCCTACGAGCAGTACTTC
>TRBD1|TRBV19|-|TRBJ1-5
CAIRDRWDQPQHF
TGTGCCATTCGGGACAGGTGGGATCAGCCCCAGCATTTT
>TRBD1|TRBV12-5|-|TRBJ1-1
CASGLVKGQAYMNTEAFF
TGTGCTAGTGGTTTGGTAAAGGGACAGGCCTACATGAACACTGAAGCTTTCTTT
>-|TRBV21-1|-|TRBJ1-6
CASSKEGSPLHF
TGTGCCAGCAGCAAAGAGGGGTCACCCCTCCACTTT
>-|TRBV19|once|TRBJ1-2
CASSISGNYGYTF
TGTGCCAGTAGTATATCAGGGAACTATGGCTACACCTTC
>TRBD2|TRBV7-6|-|TRBJ2-1
CASSSTSGGAFSYNEQFF
TGTGCCAGCAGCAGTACTAGCGGGGGGGCCTTCTCCTACAATGAGCAGTTCTTC
>TRBD2|TRBV19|-|TRBJ2-7
CASSYSGSSYEQYF
TGTGCCAGTAGTTATAGCGGGAGCTCCTACGAGCAGTACTTC
>TRBD1|TRBV6-1|-|TRBJ1-2
CASSSQGDYGYTF
TGTGCCAGCAGTTCACAGGGGGACTATGGCTACACCTTC
>-|TRBV7-2|-|TRBJ1-1
CASSFGYTEAFF
TGTGCCAGCAGCTTTGGGTACACTGAAGCTTTCTTT
>-|TRBV9|-|TRBJ1-1
CASSAPRAGDILGTEAFF
TGTGCCAGCAGCGCCCCCCGGGCAGGGGATATCCTAGGGACTGAAGCTTTCTTT
>-|TRBV10-2|-|TRBJ2-7
CASSERGEQYF
TGCGCCAGCAGTGAAAGAGGCGAGCAGTACTTC
>-|TRBV6-5|-|TRBJ2-5
CASSYAGSMGETQYF
TGTGCCAGCAGTTACGCGGGCTCAATGGGGGAGACCCAGTACTTC